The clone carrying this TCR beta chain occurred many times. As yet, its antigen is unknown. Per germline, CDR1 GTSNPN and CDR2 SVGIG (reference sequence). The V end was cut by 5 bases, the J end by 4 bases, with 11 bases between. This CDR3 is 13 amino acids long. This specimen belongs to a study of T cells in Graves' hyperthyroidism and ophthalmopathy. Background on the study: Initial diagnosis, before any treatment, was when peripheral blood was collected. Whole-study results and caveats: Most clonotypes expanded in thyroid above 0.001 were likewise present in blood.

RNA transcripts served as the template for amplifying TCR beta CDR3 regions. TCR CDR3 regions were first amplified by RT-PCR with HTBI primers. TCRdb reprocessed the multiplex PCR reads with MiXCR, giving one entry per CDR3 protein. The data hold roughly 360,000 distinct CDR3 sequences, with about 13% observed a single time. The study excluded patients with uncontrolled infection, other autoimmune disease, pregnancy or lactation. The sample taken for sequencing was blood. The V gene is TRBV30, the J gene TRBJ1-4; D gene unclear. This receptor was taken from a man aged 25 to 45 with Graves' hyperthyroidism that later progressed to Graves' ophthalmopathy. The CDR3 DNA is TGTGCCTGGGGACGGATAAATAATGAAAAACTGTTTTTT. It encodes CAWGRINNEKLFF.